The sample holds a few counts of the clone carrying this T cell receptor beta chain. This specimen belongs to a study of T cells in Graves' hyperthyroidism and ophthalmopathy. What was amplified from RNA transcripts were TCR beta CDR3 regions. A first-round RT-PCR of the TCR CDR3 used the HTBI primer set. TCRdb ran MiXCR on the multiplex PCR reads and lists one entry per CDR3 protein. In the table there are around 600,000 distinct CDR3 sequences, about 15% of which are singletons. The study based diagnoses on clinical symptoms, serum thyroxine and TRAb, thyroid ultrasound and orbital computed tomography. Germline lookup yields CDR1 LNHDA and CDR2 SQIVND (reference sequence). Trimming stripped 3 bases from V and 3 bases from J, with 12 bases between. CDR3 size: 14 residues.

The V and J genes are TRBV19 and TRBJ2-7; a possible D gene is TRBD2 (5 bases). Sequences were obtained from blood. The clonotype was recovered from a woman between 25 and 40 years old with Graves' hyperthyroidism. Here the CDR3 reads CASSMGPRVYEQYF. DNA for the CDR3: TGTGCCAGTAGTATGGGCCCGAGGGTCTACGAGCAGTACTTC. The full variable domain, completed using reference TRBV19 and TRBJ2-7, is DGGITQSPKYLFRKEGQNVTLSCEQNLNHDAMYWYRQDPGQGLRLIYYSQIVNDFQKGDIAEGYSVSREKKESFPLTVTSAQKNPTAFYLCASSMGPRVYEQYFGPGTRLTVT.